These 18 T cell receptor beta chains were sequenced from one sample in a study of CD8 T cells in Susac syndrome. RNA in amounts of about 0.5 to 1 ug was reverse transcribed with random hexamers. From the immunoSEQ multiplex PCR reads, TCRdb called clonotypes with MiXCR, one entry per CDR3 protein. The sample gives approximately 280,000 distinct CDR3 sequences, around 83% of which show up once; approximately 0.11% is in the top ten. The sequencing sample was made of CD8+ T cells from PBMCs. These receptors all stem from a human donor with multiple sclerosis.

The chain employs TRBV6-5 and TRBJ2-5; a weak D match, TRBD2 (5 bases). The CDR3 extends over 15 amino acids. Germline CDR1 reads MNHEY; CDR2 reads SVGAGI. The V and J ends lost 4 bases and 1 base respectively, with 13 bases between them. The CDR3 bases are TGTGCCAGCAGTTCCCTGACTATCACCCAAGAGACCCAGTACTTC. Translation gives CASSSLTITQETQYF.

The chain recombines TRBV20-1 with TRBJ2-1, with 7 nucleotides matching TRBD2. V lost 4 bases, J lost 6 bases, and 9 bases stayed unmatched. Germline CDR1 reads DFQATT; CDR2 reads SNEGSKA (reference sequence). The CDR3 is 14 amino acids. CDR3 protein: CSAISRLAANEQFF. The CDR3 nucleotides are TGCAGTGCTATAAGCAGGCTAGCGGCCAATGAGCAGTTCTTC.

A note on this clonotype: Because the CDR3 is missing its conserved closing phenylalanine or tryptophan, this is likely a read error. J is TRBJ1-1 and V is TRBV27, with D possibly being TRBD1 (5 bases). The V gene's germline CDR1 is MNHEY and CDR2 SMNVEV (reference sequence). The CDR3 totals 14 residues. Between the trimmed V and J ends, which lost 2 bases and 6 bases, there was a span of 13 bases. The CDR3 coding sequence is TGTGCCAGCAGTTTACGGGGGTTCTCCGCTGAAGCTTTCCTT. It is translated as CASSLRGFSAEAFL.

This clonotype showed up just once. V usage is TRBV20-1 and J usage is TRBJ2-1, with 8 nucleotides matching TRBD2. The V gene's germline CDR1 is DFQATT and CDR2 SNEGSKA (reference sequence). CDR3 length equals 15 residues. The V segment lost 6 bases and the J segment 9 bases; nucleotides outside the gene matches: 16. DNA of the CDR3: TGCAGTGCCGGTGTCGGGACTAGGAACCACGGTGAGCAGTTCTTC. It encodes CSAGVGTRNHGEQFF.

The CDR3 nucleotides read TGTGCCAGCAGTTTATCGGTTAGCGGGAGGGAAGAGACCCAGTACTTC. It encodes CASSLSVSGREETQYF. J is TRBJ2-5 and V is TRBV28, with 11 bases matching TRBD2. Germline CDR1 reads MDHEN; CDR2 reads SYDVKM. CDR3 length equals 16 residues. Trimming removed 1 base from V and 3 bases from J; junction bases left unmatched: 4.

This chain joins TRBV20-1 and TRBJ2-5; 9 positions agree with TRBD2. In germline, CDR1 is DFQATT, CDR2 SNEGSKA (reference sequence). The CDR3 is made up of 16 amino acids. The junction had 9 bases not matched to a gene; V was cut back by 3 bases and J by 1 base. The CDR3 protein is CSASVEAGGFQETQYF. The CDR3 DNA sequence: TGCAGTGCTAGTGTGGAAGCGGGAGGCTTCCAAGAGACCCAGTACTTC.

The rearrangement joins TRBV12-3 or TRBV12-4 to TRBJ2-1; D may be TRBD1 or TRBD2 (5 bases each). The CDR3 length is 15 residues. The V gene lost 7 bases and the J gene lost 4 bases, with 17 bases spanning the gap. CDR3 nucleotides: TGTGCCAGCACTTTTGGGACGGAAGGTTACAATGAGCAGTTCTTC. This encodes CASTFGTEGYNEQFF.

On this clonotype itself: The conserved phenylalanine or tryptophan is not found at the CDR3 terminus, so this likely reflects a read error. This chain uses TRBV10-3 with TRBJ1-6; tentative D call: TRBD1 (5 bases). V was pared by 0 bases and J by 0 bases, with 9 bases between. Germline CDR1 and CDR2: ENHRY and SYGVKD. The CDR3 loop spans 17 amino acids. The CDR3 here is CAISESRGSSYNSPLHL. The CDR3, as DNA: TGTGCCATCAGTGAGTCGCGGGGGAGCTCCTATAATTCACCCCTCCACCTT.

The rearrangement joins TRBV2 to TRBJ2-7; D is perhaps TRBD2 (6 bases). Germline V lookup: CDR1 SNHLY, CDR2 FYNNEI. V was pared by 2 bases and J by 4 bases, with 15 bases between. The CDR3 length is 15 residues. The CDR3 loop reads CASSELGSGLYEQYF. CDR3 DNA: TGTGCCAGCAGTGAACTGGGGTCGGGACTTTACGAGCAGTACTTC.

The chain couples TRBV29-1 to TRBJ2-1; tentative D call: TRBD1 (6 bases). This CDR3 is built from 16 residues. The V and J ends lost 6 bases and 0 bases respectively, with 18 bases between them. In germline, CDR1 is SQVTM, CDR2 ANQGSEA. The CDR3 DNA follows: TGCAGCGTCCCCAATAGGGGGTCGAGCTCCTACAATGAGCAGTTCTTC. Protein product: CSVPNRGSSSYNEQFF.

This sequence joins TRBV12-3 or TRBV12-4 and TRBJ2-5; tentative D call: TRBD2 (6 bases). The CDR3 extends over 15 amino acids. V was clipped by 7 bases and J by 5 bases, with 20 bases between them. The CDR3 nucleotides are TGTGCCAGCACCCTGCGACCAGGTCGGGGGGAGACCCAGTACTTC. Residues: CASTLRPGRGETQYF.

The chain uses TRBV20-1 and TRBJ1-2; 8 positions agree with TRBD1. The germline CDR1 and CDR2 sequences are DFQATT and SNEGSKA (reference sequence). V shed 3 bases, J shed 5 bases, and the junction held 14 bases outside the gene matches. CDR3 size: 16 residues. The chain's CDR3 is CSASGSRTGRWYGYTF. In DNA, the CDR3 is TGCAGTGCTAGTGGTTCCAGGACAGGGCGTTGGTATGGCTACACCTTC.

The gene calls are TRBV29-1 and TRBJ2-1; TRBD2 is a possible D gene (5 bases). With 4 bases removed from V and 1 base from J, the gap between germline ends came to 11 bases. The CDR3 consists of 14 residues. Germline V gene lookup returns CDR1 SQVTM and CDR2 ANQGSEA. The CDR3 protein is CSVGGVSSYNEQFF. Here the CDR3 DNA reads TGCAGCGTTGGGGGAGTTAGTTCCTACAATGAGCAGTTCTTC.

The genes are TRBV4-1 and TRBJ2-7; maybe TRBD1 (6 bases). Germline V CDR1 and CDR2: MGHRA, YSYEKL. Trimming left V 0 bases short and J 6 bases short, with 12 bases between. The CDR3 consists of 14 residues. The CDR3 DNA follows: TGCGCCAGCAGCCAAGAAGTCAGGGGCGGCGAGCAGTACTTC. Encoded protein: CASSQEVRGGEQYF.

The table lists this clonotype with a few counts. The chain recombines TRBV29-1 with TRBJ2-1; D is perhaps TRBD1 or TRBD2 (5 bases each). The ends were cut back, 4 bases at V and 7 bases at J, with 5 bases in the middle. The V gene's germline CDR1 is SQVTM and CDR2 ANQGSEA. The CDR3 sequence is 10 residues long. CDR3 in DNA: TGCAGCGTTGGGGGGAATGAGCAGTTCTTC. This translates into CSVGGNEQFF.

The chain is built from TRBV5-1 and TRBJ2-7; TRBD1 matches 7 bases. CDR1 and CDR2 from the germline V gene are SGHRS and YFSETQ. The ends lost 3 bases at V and 3 bases at J; junction bases unmatched: 6. The CDR3 consists of 14 residues. Here the CDR3 DNA reads TGCGCCAGCAGCTACCGACAGGGAAACTACGAGCAGTACTTC. As protein: CASSYRQGNYEQYF.

The V call is TRBV27, the J call TRBJ2-7, with D possibly being TRBD2 (5 bases). This CDR3 is built from 16 residues. Germline assignment: CDR1 MNHEY and CDR2 SMNVEV (reference sequence). V lost 2 bases and J lost 4, with 18 bases in between. The CDR3 sequence: CASSLRGGYGLYEQYF. As DNA, the CDR3 is TGTGCCAGCAGTTTAAGAGGAGGATATGGACTTTACGAGCAGTACTTC.

V gene TRBV27 combines with J gene TRBJ2-7; D might be TRBD2 (5 bases). This CDR3 is built from 18 residues. Germline lookup yields CDR1 MNHEY and CDR2 SMNVEV (reference sequence). The V end was cut by 6 bases, the J end by 3 bases, with 27 bases between. The DNA for the CDR3 is TGTGCCAGCAGCCCTCAGGTCCCATCCCAACAACGGGGCTACGAGCAGTACTTC. Its protein product is CASSPQVPSQQRGYEQYF.